This is a list of T cell receptor beta chains from one sample in a study of CD8+ T cells in alopecia areata. Produced via immunoSEQ multiplex PCR; TCRdb's table is partial and in-frame only. The data contain roughly 120,000 clones, around 53% of them singletons. Source: CD8+ T cells sorted from blood, taken at week 24, from a patient treated with tofacitinib. The receptors here all came from a human donor with alopecia areata. The CDR3 runs from the conserved cysteine through the conserved F or W. A D gene is named only where the DNA matches it firmly. A row's size may be missing; if present it is once, few, many or a size class.

DNA: TGTGCCAGCAGCTTAGCGTCGGTTATCCCGGCGGAGACCCAGTACTTC
CDR3: CASSLASVIPAETQYF
size: NA
J: TRBJ2-5
V: TRBV7-6
D: NA

DNA: TGCGCCAGCAGCCAACGACAGGGTGGACAGACCCAGTACTTC
CDR3: CASSQRQGGQTQYF
size: NA
J: TRBJ2-5
V: TRBV4-1
D: TRBD1

DNA: TGTGCCTGGGGAACAGGCACCGAGCAGTACTTC
CDR3: CAWGTGTEQYF
size: NA
J: TRBJ2-7
V: TRBV30
D: NA

DNA: TGTGCCAGCAGCCCCCTAGCTCGCGGCGGCCCTGAAGCTTTCTTT
CDR3: CASSPLARGGPEAFF
size: NA
J: TRBJ1-1
V: TRBV7-9
D: NA

DNA: TGTGCCTGTGAATCCCCGGACAGGGCCTACGAGCAGTACTTC
CDR3: CACESPDRAYEQYF
size: NA
J: TRBJ2-7
V: TRBV30
D: TRBD1

DNA: TGTGCCAGCAGCTTGGGTGTTCTGACCCAGTACTTC
CDR3: CASSLGVLTQYF
size: once
J: TRBJ2-5
V: TRBV11-2
D: NA

DNA: TGTGCCAGTAGTATTTTCCTTGGAACAGGGCAAAATCAGCCCCAGCATTTT
CDR3: CASSIFLGTGQNQPQHF
size: NA
J: TRBJ1-5
V: TRBV19
D: NA

DNA: TGCGCCAGCAGCTTTCGGACCGTGAACACTGAAGCTTTCTTT
CDR3: CASSFRTVNTEAFF
size: NA
J: TRBJ1-1
V: TRBV4-3
D: NA

DNA: TGTGCCTGGAGTGTACAGGGGTACACTGAAGCTTTCTTT
CDR3: CAWSVQGYTEAFF
size: NA
J: TRBJ1-1
V: TRBV30
D: TRBD1

DNA: TGTGCCAGCAGTTACGAGGAAGATTCCTACGAGCAGTACTTC
CDR3: CASSYEEDSYEQYF
size: few
J: TRBJ2-7
V: TRBV6-5
D: NA

DNA: TGTGCCACCAGCGGGGGGGGGCCCGACAGCAACCAAGAGACCCAGTACTTC
CDR3: CATSGGGPDSNQETQYF
size: NA
J: TRBJ2-5
V: TRBV15
D: NA

DNA: TGTGCCAGCAGCTTGGACAGTACCTACAATGAGCAGTTCTTC
CDR3: CASSLDSTYNEQFF
size: NA
J: TRBJ2-1
V: TRBV13
D: NA

DNA: TGTGCCAGCAGCCCAACGATAAGGGGTCGAGAGCGCTCCTACGAGCAGTACTTC
CDR3: CASSPTIRGRERSYEQYF
size: NA
J: TRBJ2-7
V: TRBV7-9
D: NA

DNA: TGTGCCAGCAGTGTAGACAGGGCCTACGAGCAGTACTTC
CDR3: CASSVDRAYEQYF
size: NA
J: TRBJ2-7
V: TRBV2
D: TRBD1

DNA: TGTGCCATCCGACCTTCAGAGGGGATCACTGAAGCTTTCTTT
CDR3: CAIRPSEGITEAFF
size: NA
J: TRBJ1-1
V: TRBV19
D: NA

DNA: TGTGCCAGCAGCCAGATCCCGGTCCAAGAGACCCAGTACTTC
CDR3: CASSQIPVQETQYF
size: few
J: TRBJ2-5
V: TRBV14
D: NA

DNA: TGTGCCACCAGCAGAGAGGGTAAGCGGGGGACCTCCTACAATGAGCAGTTCTTC
CDR3: CATSREGKRGTSYNEQFF
size: NA
J: TRBJ2-1
V: TRBV15
D: TRBD2

DNA: TGTGCCAGCAATTCGGGGACTATGAGCACAGATACGCAGTATTTT
CDR3: CASNSGTMSTDTQYF
size: medium-sized
J: TRBJ2-3
V: TRBV7-9
D: TRBD2

DNA: TGTGCCAGCAGCCCGGGGACTGATTTTAACTATGGCTACACCTTC
CDR3: CASSPGTDFNYGYTF
size: NA
J: TRBJ1-2
V: TRBV7-9
D: NA

DNA: TGTGCCAGCAGCTCACGGCGGACTGAAGCTTTCTTT
CDR3: CASSSRRTEAFF
size: NA
J: TRBJ1-1
V: TRBV13
D: NA

DNA: TGTGCCAGCAGCCCCGAACCTGAGACAGGAACTGAAGCTTTCTTT
CDR3: CASSPEPETGTEAFF
size: NA
J: TRBJ1-1
V: TRBV9
D: NA

DNA: TGTGCCAGCAGCCTTCCGGGGACAGGCAACTCCTACGAGCAGTACTTC
CDR3: CASSLPGTGNSYEQYF
size: NA
J: TRBJ2-7
V: TRBV7-8
D: TRBD1

DNA: TGCGCCAGCAGCCCGCGGAGGGCGAACCAAGAGACCCAGTACTTC
CDR3: CASSPRRANQETQYF
size: NA
J: TRBJ2-5
V: TRBV5-1
D: NA

DNA: TGTGCCACCGAGGCCCCAGGGGGGTCGAGTAACACCGGGGAGCTGTTTTTT
CDR3: CATEAPGGSSNTGELFF
size: few
J: TRBJ2-2
V: TRBV19
D: NA

DNA: TGTGCCAGCAGCTTAGACCCGGGACAAGACTACGAGCAGTACTTC
CDR3: CASSLDPGQDYEQYF
size: NA
J: TRBJ2-7
V: TRBV7-9
D: NA

DNA: TGTGCCAGCAGTGACTCGGACAGGAATGAGCAGTTCTTC
CDR3: CASSDSDRNEQFF
size: NA
J: TRBJ2-1
V: TRBV6-1
D: TRBD1

DNA: TGTGCCATCAGTGATTCGCCCCACAGGGAACAGTCTAATGAAAAACTGTTTTTT
CDR3: CAISDSPHREQSNEKLFF
size: few
J: TRBJ1-4
V: TRBV10-3
D: NA

DNA: TGTGCCAGCAGCCAAGATCCTTCTAGCGGCTACGAGCAGTACTTC
CDR3: CASSQDPSSGYEQYF
size: NA
J: TRBJ2-7
V: TRBV4-2
D: TRBD2

DNA: TGTGCCACCCAGAACCCCCGGGAGCAAGAGACCCAGTACTTC
CDR3: CATQNPREQETQYF
size: NA
J: TRBJ2-5
V: TRBV19
D: NA

DNA: TGCGCCAGCAGCCAAGTTTCCCCCAGGGACTATAATTCACCCCTCCACTTT
CDR3: CASSQVSPRDYNSPLHF
size: NA
J: TRBJ1-6
V: TRBV4-3
D: NA

DNA: TGTGCCAGCAGCCAAGAGGGGGGGGCAGATACGCAGTATTTT
CDR3: CASSQEGGADTQYF
size: NA
J: TRBJ2-3
V: TRBV4-2
D: TRBD2

DNA: TGTGCCAGCAGTTTGGGACAAACCTACGAGCAGTACTTC
CDR3: CASSLGQTYEQYF
size: few
J: TRBJ2-7
V: TRBV27
D: NA

DNA: TGTGCCAGCAGTGATGGGCTAGCGGGGGACCTCTCTGGGGCCAACGTCCTGACTTTC
CDR3: CASSDGLAGDLSGANVLTF
size: NA
J: TRBJ2-6
V: TRBV2
D: TRBD2

DNA: TGTGCCAGCAGCGTAGAGATCGGGACAGGGCCTCAAGAGACCCAGTACTTC
CDR3: CASSVEIGTGPQETQYF
size: NA
J: TRBJ2-5
V: TRBV9
D: TRBD1

DNA: TGTGCCAGCAGCTTGGGGACCTACGAGCAGTACTTC
CDR3: CASSLGTYEQYF
size: NA
J: TRBJ2-7
V: TRBV5-6
D: NA

DNA: TGCGCCAGCAGCCAAGTAATCTCGCGGGGGGACACAGATACGCAGTATTTT
CDR3: CASSQVISRGDTDTQYF
size: few
J: TRBJ2-3
V: TRBV4-3
D: TRBD2

DNA: TGCGCCAGCAGCCAAGCTACAGGGGATACGCAGTATTTT
CDR3: CASSQATGDTQYF
size: NA
J: TRBJ2-3
V: TRBV4-3
D: NA

DNA: TGTGCCAGCGAGCGGGGGGCTCAATACAATGAGCAGTTCTTC
CDR3: CASERGAQYNEQFF
size: NA
J: TRBJ2-1
V: TRBV2
D: TRBD2

DNA: TGTGCCAGCAGGAAGACGGTGAACACTGAAGCTTTCTTT
CDR3: CASRKTVNTEAFF
size: NA
J: TRBJ1-1
V: TRBV25-1
D: NA

DNA: TGTGCCAGCCGGGATCCCAACTATGGCTACACCTTC
CDR3: CASRDPNYGYTF
size: NA
J: TRBJ1-2
V: TRBV27
D: NA

DNA: TGTGCCAGCAGCTCCTTGGGGCGCCTTGAAGCTTTCTTT
CDR3: CASSSLGRLEAFF
size: NA
J: TRBJ1-1
V: TRBV14
D: NA

DNA: TGTGCCAGCAGCGTCGGCAGCTTAGCTAACTATGGCTACACCTTC
CDR3: CASSVGSLANYGYTF
size: NA
J: TRBJ1-2
V: TRBV9
D: NA

DNA: TGTGCCTGGGGCTGGGATTTGAACACTGAAGCTTTCTTT
CDR3: CAWGWDLNTEAFF
size: NA
J: TRBJ1-1
V: TRBV30
D: NA

DNA: TGTGCCAGCTCACCGACACCCAATACCTACGAGCAGTACTTC
CDR3: CASSPTPNTYEQYF
size: few
J: TRBJ2-7
V: TRBV18
D: NA

DNA: TGTGCCAGCAGCCAGGACGGTCAAGAGACCCAGTACTTC
CDR3: CASSQDGQETQYF
size: NA
J: TRBJ2-5
V: TRBV7-9
D: NA

DNA: TGTGCCAGCAGCTCCGGACTAGCGGGGGCGACTAGCACAGATACGCAGTATTTT
CDR3: CASSSGLAGATSTDTQYF
size: NA
J: TRBJ2-3
V: TRBV13
D: TRBD2

DNA: TGTGCCAGCAGTTACTCTGTGGTAGCGGAATCCTACGAGCAGTACTTC
CDR3: CASSYSVVAESYEQYF
size: NA
J: TRBJ2-7
V: TRBV6-6
D: NA

DNA: TGTGCCAGCAGCACTCTTAACACCGGGGAGCTGTTTTTT
CDR3: CASSTLNTGELFF
size: NA
J: TRBJ2-2
V: TRBV7-9
D: NA

DNA: TGCGCCAGCAGCCAAGAGGGGCTAGCGGGGGGGCCGGCGCAGTATTTT
CDR3: CASSQEGLAGGPAQYF
size: NA
J: TRBJ2-3
V: TRBV4-3
D: TRBD2

DNA: TGTGCCAGCAGTTTGAACCCTCACACAGATACGCAGTATTTT
CDR3: CASSLNPHTDTQYF
size: NA
J: TRBJ2-3
V: TRBV27
D: NA

DNA: TGTGCCAGCAGCTTATTCAACCCCGGGAAGGGGACCAAAAACATTCAGTACTTC
CDR3: CASSLFNPGKGTKNIQYF
size: NA
J: TRBJ2-4
V: TRBV11-2
D: NA

DNA: TGTGCCTGGAGTGTAGTGTCTTTACTAGCGGGGGGGCCAGACGAGCAGTACTTC
CDR3: CAWSVVSLLAGGPDEQYF
size: NA
J: TRBJ2-7
V: TRBV30
D: TRBD2

DNA: TGCGCCAGCAGCCCGGGGCCTCCTTACAATGAGCAGTTCTTC
CDR3: CASSPGPPYNEQFF
size: NA
J: TRBJ2-1
V: TRBV4-1
D: NA

DNA: TGTGCCAGCAGCTTACCCCAGGGATGGGAGACCCAGTACTTC
CDR3: CASSLPQGWETQYF
size: few
J: TRBJ2-5
V: TRBV7-9
D: NA

DNA: TGCGCCAGCAGTACAGGGATTTCCTACGAGCAGTACTTC
CDR3: CASSTGISYEQYF
size: once
J: TRBJ2-7
V: TRBV5-1
D: NA

DNA: TGTGCCAGCAGCTCCTGGGGGGGAGGCTATGGCTACACCTTC
CDR3: CASSSWGGGYGYTF
size: NA
J: TRBJ1-2
V: TRBV7-2
D: NA

DNA: TGTGCCAGCAGCGCGATAGGGGGACAGGGGCAACAAGAGACCCAGTACTTC
CDR3: CASSAIGGQGQQETQYF
size: once
J: TRBJ2-5
V: TRBV9
D: TRBD1

DNA: TGTGCCAGCAGTGTAGGACTGAACACTGAAGCTTTCTTT
CDR3: CASSVGLNTEAFF
size: NA
J: TRBJ1-1
V: TRBV6-1
D: NA

DNA: TGCAGCGTTGAAGATCCAGAAGGGGGATACGAGCAGTACTTC
CDR3: CSVEDPEGGYEQYF
size: NA
J: TRBJ2-7
V: TRBV29-1
D: NA

DNA: TGTGCCAGCAGCTTATTCGTGGACAGACAAGAGACCCAGTACTTC
CDR3: CASSLFVDRQETQYF
size: few
J: TRBJ2-5
V: TRBV7-9
D: NA